One and the same sample provided the 26 T cell receptor beta chains below, sequenced in a study of Graves' ophthalmopathy and Graves' hyperthyroidism. Amplification of TCR beta CDR3 regions used RNA transcripts. The library came from an HTBI-primed first-round RT-PCR and a second-round multiplex PCR. Each CDR3 protein gets one entry after TCRdb re-called the multiplex PCR reads with MiXCR. Here the sample spans about 1.2 million distinct CDR3 sequences, roughly two fifths being singletons. Sample: peripheral blood or thyroid tissue (not recorded which). Receptor source: an adult man with Graves' hyperthyroidism.

This clonotype has at least ten counts. CDR3 nucleotides: TGTGCCATCAGTAGCAGCGGAGCCCAAGAGACCCAGTACTTC. Translating it yields CAISSSGAQETQYF. The rearrangement links TRBV10-3 to TRBJ2-5; TRBD2 might be the D (5 bases). Trimming shortened V by 5 bases and J by 1 base, and 11 bases separated the two germline ends. Per germline, CDR1 ENHRY and CDR2 SYGVKD. CDR3 length: 14 amino acids.

This clonotype was recorded a few times. The J gene is TRBJ2-7, the V gene TRBV7-4; 7 bases are shared with TRBD1. Germline CDR1 and CDR2: SGHVT and SQSDAQ. The CDR3 spans 14 residues. V trimming: 5 bases; J trimming: 3 bases; junction bases outside the gene matches: 7. The CDR3 region is CASSHTGDSYEQYF. DNA for the CDR3: TGTGCCAGCAGCCATACCGGGGACAGCTACGAGCAGTACTTC.

The gene calls are TRBV7-9 and TRBJ1-1; 10 nucleotides align to TRBD1. CDR1 and CDR2 (germline): SEHNR, FQNEAQ (reference sequence). This CDR3 comprises 17 residues. V lost 2 bases to trimming and J lost 0 bases; unmatched junction nucleotides: 6. CDR3 nucleotide sequence: TGTGCCAGCAGCTTACAAGGGACAGGGGTCATGAACACTGAAGCTTTCTTT. Translation: CASSLQGTGVMNTEAFF.

This clonotype was detected many times. J is TRBJ1-2 and V is TRBV5-1, with 8 bases matching TRBD1. This CDR3 is 15 amino acids long. Germline V gives CDR1 SGHRS, CDR2 YFSETQ. The V gene end was trimmed by 4 bases and the J gene end by 2 bases; junction bases not matched to a gene: 7. The CDR3 DNA reads as TGCGCCAGCAGCATGCAGGGACAGGTGAACTATGGCTACACCTTC. Translated: CASSMQGQVNYGYTF. The full variable domain, completed using reference TRBV5-1 and TRBJ1-2, is KAGVTQTPRYLIKTRGQQVTLSCSPISGHRSVSWYQQTPGQGLQFLFEYFSETQRNKGNFPGRFSGRQFSNSRSEMNVSTLELGDSALYLCASSMQGQVNYGYTFGSGTRLTVV.

V gene TRBV6-1 combines with J gene TRBJ1-4; 8 nucleotides match TRBD1. CDR3 size: 14 residues. V lost 8 bases and J lost 5; bases outside the gene matches: 7. The germline CDR1 and CDR2 sequences are MNHNS and SASEGT. For the CDR3, the DNA is TGTGCCAGCGGTGCTGGGGACAGGAATGAAAAACTGTTTTTT. Encoded protein: CASGAGDRNEKLFF.

The chain carries TRBV7-2 and TRBJ2-5; tentatively, D is TRBD2 (7 bases). Trimming took off 8 bases at V and 5 bases at J, with 18 bases between the two ends. The CDR3 spans 14 residues. The germline V gene has CDR1 SGHTA and CDR2 FQGNSA. The CDR3 coding sequence is TGTGCCAGCCAAGGGGGGAGGGAGTCGGAGACCCAGTACTTC. Encoded protein: CASQGGRESETQYF.

With regard to this clonotype: It may be a read error: a sequence one base away is much more abundant. The chain combines TRBV29-1 with TRBJ2-7, with 8 bases identical to TRBD1. Unmatched junction bases numbered 7, after V lost 3 bases and J lost 6 bases. Per germline, CDR1 SQVTM and CDR2 ANQGSEA. This CDR3 has 13 residues. In DNA, the CDR3 is TGCAGCGTTGATGCTGGACAGGGCTTCGAGCAGTACTTC. This sequence encodes CSVDAGQGFEQYF.

On this clonotype itself: A much larger clone differs from this one at a single base, so this may be a read error. The V gene is TRBV10-2, the J gene TRBJ2-7, with D hard to call. Germline CDR1 and CDR2: WSHSY and SAAADI. CDR3 size: 14 residues. This CDR3 is CASSYSGRFHEQYF. The DNA for the CDR3 is TGTGCCAGCAGTTACTCGGGCAGGTTCCACGAGCAGTACTTC.

This clonotype has a count of ten or more. The chain links TRBV6-6 to TRBJ1-4; a possible D gene is TRBD1 (6 bases). The germline V gene has CDR1 MNHNY and CDR2 SVGAGI (reference sequence). V lost 4 bases and J lost 5, with 11 bases in between. The length of the CDR3 is 14 residues. CDR3 coding DNA: TGTGCCAGCAGTTTCGGACAGACAAATGAAAAACTGTTTTTT. Translating it yields CASSFGQTNEKLFF.

This clonotype has just a few counts. This rearrangement joins TRBV29-1 to TRBJ2-6, with D perhaps TRBD1 (5 bases). The CDR3 has 13 amino acids. Germline V gene data show CDR1 as SQVTM and CDR2 as ANQGSEA. V lost 3 bases to trimming and J lost 4 bases, with 7 bases between them. CDR3 in amino acids: CSVERTGANVLTF. In DNA form, the CDR3 reads TGCAGCGTTGAGAGGACAGGGGCCAACGTCCTGACTTTC.

The CDR3 protein is CASDRTAPNSPLHF. The CDR3 nucleotides read TGTGCCAGCGACCGGACAGCCCCTAATTCACCCCTCCACTTT. The chain uses TRBV2 and TRBJ1-6, with a weak D call TRBD1 (6 bases). CDR1 and CDR2 from the germline V gene are SNHLY and FYNNEI. V lost 8 bases and J 6 bases, leaving 14 bases between the germline ends. The CDR3 is 14 amino acids.

This clonotype has just a few counts. The chain couples TRBV4-2 to TRBJ2-2; 10 bases match TRBD1. Germline V gene data show CDR1 as LGHNA and CDR2 as YNFKEQ. V shed 1 base and J 4 bases; nucleotides not matched to a gene: 3. The CDR3 is 16 residues long. The CDR3 bases are TGTGCCAGCAGCCAAGGGGACAGGGGTATCACCGGGGAGCTGTTTTTT. It yields the protein CASSQGDRGITGELFF.

The chain is built from TRBV10-3 and TRBJ1-6, with D maybe TRBD1 (5 bases). The V end lost 10 bases, the J end lost 10 bases, and 23 bases lay between the germline ends. Germline loops: CDR1 ENHRY, CDR2 SYGVKD. The CDR3 loop spans 15 amino acids. The CDR3 region has the DNA TGTGCCACCGCCGACGGTATACAGGAAGTCTCACCCCTCCACTTT. Its translation: CATADGIQEVSPLHF.

This rearrangement joins TRBV6-6 to TRBJ1-5, with 7 bases that match TRBD1. The trim removed 4 bases at V and 1 base at J, leaving 16 bases unmatched. This CDR3 has 19 residues. Germline-derived CDR1 and CDR2 are MNHNY and SVGAGI (reference sequence). The CDR3 region has the DNA TGTGCCAGCAGTTTACCGGGACAGTACCAGGGAGCAAGCAATCAGCCCCAGCATTTT. This sequence encodes CASSLPGQYQGASNQPQHF.

As to this clonotype: Germline and junction disagree at one end, which may indicate a read error. The chain joins TRBV19 to TRBJ2-2, with D perhaps assigned TRBD1 or TRBD2 (5 bases each). This CDR3 has 14 residues. Germline values: CDR1 LNHDA, CDR2 SQIVND (reference sequence). CDR3 sequence: CASSIGATRGEPFF. CDR3 DNA: TGTGCCAGTAGTATAGGGGCCACCCGAGGGGAGCCGTTTTTT.

In this sample, this clonotype turned up many times. The chain combines TRBV29-1 with TRBJ2-7; D is uncertain. Germline CDR1 SQVTM, CDR2 ANQGSEA. V lost 4 bases to trimming and J lost 0 bases, with 10 bases between them. This CDR3 is 13 amino acids long. This CDR3 reads CSVVTESSYEQYF. The CDR3 DNA sequence: TGCAGCGTTGTAACCGAAAGCTCCTACGAGCAGTACTTC.

This clonotype was found many times. This chain uses TRBV2 with TRBJ1-1; TRBD1 might be the D (5 bases). This CDR3 has 15 amino acids. Germline V gene data show CDR1 as SNHLY and CDR2 as FYNNEI. Deletions cut 2 bases from V and 2 bases from J, with 12 bases between. The CDR3 here is CASSEPKTANTEAFF. The CDR3 DNA reads TGTGCCAGCAGTGAACCTAAGACAGCTAACACTGAAGCTTTCTTT.

This clonotype occurred many times. V and J are TRBV7-2 and TRBJ1-2, with 10 bases fitting TRBD1. Looked up from germline, CDR1 is SGHTA and CDR2 is FQGNSA. This CDR3 comprises 13 residues. With V trimmed by 5 bases and J by 9 bases, 6 bases remained unmatched. The CDR3 coding sequence is TGTGCCAGCAGCCAGCGACAGGGGGCCAGCTACACCTTC. Protein: CASSQRQGASYTF. The full variable domain, its missing parts supplied by reference TRBV7-2 and TRBJ1-2, is GAGVSQSPSNKVTEKGKDVELRCDPISGHTALYWYRQSLGQGLEFLIYFQGNSAPDKSGLPSDRFSAERTGGSVSTLTIQRTQQEDSAVYLCASSQRQGASYTFGSGTRLTVV.

This clonotype was seen repeatedly, ten times or more. V is TRBV10-3 and J is TRBJ1-3; no definite D call. The CDR3 runs 14 residues. Germline CDR1 is ENHRY and CDR2 is SYGVKD. The ends were cut back, 8 bases at V and 2 bases at J, with 13 bases in the middle. The CDR3 DNA follows: TGTGCCATCCGCCCGGCAGGTACTGGAAACACCATATATTTT. As protein: CAIRPAGTGNTIYF.

The rearrangement links TRBV12-3 or TRBV12-4 to TRBJ2-7; D not resolved. Trimming cost V 9 bases and J 1 base, with 10 bases left between them. The CDR3 length is 12 residues. The chain's CDR3 is CASRRNSYEQYF. In DNA form, the CDR3 reads TGTGCCAGTAGACGGAATTCCTACGAGCAGTACTTC.

The chain couples TRBV25-1 to TRBJ1-2; 7 nucleotides align to TRBD1. J was trimmed by 8 bases and V by 0 bases; bases with no gene match: 6. CDR3 length: 14 amino acids. The V gene's germline CDR1 is MGHDK and CDR2 SYGVNS. The CDR3 region has the DNA TGTGCCAGCAGTGAATATGGCAGGGGGTACGGCTACACCTTC. Translated, it gives CASSEYGRGYGYTF.

V gene TRBV7-4 combines with J gene TRBJ2-7; TRBD1 matches at 7 bases. CDR3 length: 14 residues. Per the germline V gene, CDR1 is SGHVT and CDR2 is SQSDAQ. Germline trimming cut 5 bases from V and 2 bases from J; bases unmatched to any gene: 6. CDR3 protein: CASSGWTGPYEQYF. CDR3 nucleotides: TGTGCCAGCAGCGGCTGGACAGGCCCCTACGAGCAGTACTTC.

This clonotype has more than one count but fewer than ten. This chain joins TRBV29-1 and TRBJ2-2; D possibly corresponds to TRBD2 (6 bases). Germline V lookup: CDR1 SQVTM, CDR2 ANQGSEA. The CDR3 sequence is 16 residues long. With 7 bases removed from V and 4 bases from J, the gap between germline ends came to 22 bases. The CDR3 DNA follows: TGCAGCGCCACAATTTTGGGAGGAGCCCTCACCGGGGAGCTGTTTTTT. Encoded protein: CSATILGGALTGELFF.

This clonotype has only a few counts. This chain links TRBV5-1 with TRBJ2-7, with D tentatively TRBD1 or TRBD2 (5 bases each). The CDR3 is made up of 15 amino acids. The germline gives CDR1 SGHRS, CDR2 YFSETQ. V was trimmed by 5 bases and J by 3 bases, leaving 18 bases between them. CDR3 DNA: TGCGCCAGCAGTTACATTGGGACGTCTATCTACGAGCAGTACTTC. It specifies CASSYIGTSIYEQYF.

This clonotype has only a few counts. An end of the junction does not agree with germline; a read error may underlie this. V is TRBV12-5 and J is TRBJ1-2; D perhaps matches TRBD1 (5 bases). In germline, CDR1 is LGHNT, CDR2 FRNRAP. The CDR3 has 15 amino acids. The CDR3 region has the DNA TGTGCTAGTGGTTTGGTACACGGGGGGACGTATGACTACACCTTC. It is translated as CASGLVHGGTYDYTF.

In its sample, this clonotype was seen a few times. The chain couples TRBV2 to TRBJ2-2; D gene ambiguous. Germline values: CDR1 SNHLY, CDR2 FYNNEI. Trimming took 7 bases from V and 6 from J, leaving 9 bases between them. The CDR3 is 12 residues long. The CDR3 is CASNGDSGELFF. In nucleotides, the CDR3 is TGTGCCAGCAATGGAGACTCCGGGGAGCTGTTTTTT.